A single T cell receptor (beta chain) is shown here with its context. This sample was taken from a study of T-cell memory formation after mild COVID-19. For the study at large: The two donors had largely donor-specific TCR clusters.

5'RACE primed at constant segments yielded TCR alpha and TCR beta cDNA libraries bearing sample barcodes and UMIs. TCRdb fed the 5' RACE reads into MiXCR, producing one record per CDR3 protein. The data contain roughly 190,000 distinct CDR3 sequences, 27% of them singletons. The clonotype was recovered from an adult woman who had mild COVID-19 (a few samples of this study predate the infection). Cell type and time point are not known. Sequencing was carried out using PBMCs or a T cell subset sorted from them (not recorded which).

CDR3 protein: CSAKDPRRNEQFF. The CDR3 DNA reads as TGCAGTGCTAAGGACCCACGCCGCAATGAGCAGTTCTTC. The chain couples TRBV20-1 to TRBJ2-1, with D uncertain. This CDR3 contains 13 residues. V lost 4 bases and J 6 bases, leaving 13 bases between the germline ends. Germline lookup yields CDR1 DFQATT and CDR2 SNEGSKA (reference sequence).